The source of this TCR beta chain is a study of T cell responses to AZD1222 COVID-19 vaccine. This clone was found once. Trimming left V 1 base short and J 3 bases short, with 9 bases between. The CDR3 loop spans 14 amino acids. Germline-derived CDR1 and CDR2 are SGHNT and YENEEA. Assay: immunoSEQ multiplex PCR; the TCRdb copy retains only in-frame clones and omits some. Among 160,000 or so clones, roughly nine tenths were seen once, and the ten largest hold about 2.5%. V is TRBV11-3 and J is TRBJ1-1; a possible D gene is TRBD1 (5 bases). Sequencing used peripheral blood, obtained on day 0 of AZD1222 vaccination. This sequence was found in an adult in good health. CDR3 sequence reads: CASSLGGSDTEAFF. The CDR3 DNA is TGTGCCAGCAGCTTAGGGGGGTCGGACACTGAAGCTTTCTTT.